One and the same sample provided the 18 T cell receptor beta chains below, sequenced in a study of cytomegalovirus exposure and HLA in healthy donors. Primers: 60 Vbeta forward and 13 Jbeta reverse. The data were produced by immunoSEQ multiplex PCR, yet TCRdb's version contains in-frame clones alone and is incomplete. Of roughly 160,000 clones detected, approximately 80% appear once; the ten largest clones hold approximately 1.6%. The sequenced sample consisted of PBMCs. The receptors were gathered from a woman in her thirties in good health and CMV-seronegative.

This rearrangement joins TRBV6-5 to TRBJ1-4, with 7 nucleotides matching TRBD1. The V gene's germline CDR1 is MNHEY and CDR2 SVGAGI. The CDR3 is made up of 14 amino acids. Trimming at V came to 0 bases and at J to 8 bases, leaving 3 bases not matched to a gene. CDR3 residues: CASSYSGGSEKLFF. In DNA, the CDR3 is TGTGCCAGCAGTTACTCAGGGGGCTCGGAAAAACTGTTTTTT.

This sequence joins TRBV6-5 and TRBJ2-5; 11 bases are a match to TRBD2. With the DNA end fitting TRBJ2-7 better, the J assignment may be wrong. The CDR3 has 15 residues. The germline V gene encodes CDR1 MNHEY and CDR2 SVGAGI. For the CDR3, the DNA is TGTGCCAGCAGTACCGGGACTAGCGGTTCCTACGAGCAGTACTTC. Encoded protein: CASSTGTSGSYEQYF.

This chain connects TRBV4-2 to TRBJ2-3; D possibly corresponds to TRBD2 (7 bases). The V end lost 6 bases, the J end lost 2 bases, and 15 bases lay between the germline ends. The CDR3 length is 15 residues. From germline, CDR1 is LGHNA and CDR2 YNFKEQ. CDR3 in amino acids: CASRNGGAVTDTQYF. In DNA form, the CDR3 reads TGTGCCAGCAGAAATGGGGGGGCGGTCACAGATACGCAGTATTTT.

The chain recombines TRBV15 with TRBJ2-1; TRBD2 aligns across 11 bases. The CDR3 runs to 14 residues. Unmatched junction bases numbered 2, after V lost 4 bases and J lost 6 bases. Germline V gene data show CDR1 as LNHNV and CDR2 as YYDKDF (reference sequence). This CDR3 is CATSKGLAGNEQFF. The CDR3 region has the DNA TGTGCCACCAGCAAAGGACTAGCGGGCAATGAGCAGTTCTTC.

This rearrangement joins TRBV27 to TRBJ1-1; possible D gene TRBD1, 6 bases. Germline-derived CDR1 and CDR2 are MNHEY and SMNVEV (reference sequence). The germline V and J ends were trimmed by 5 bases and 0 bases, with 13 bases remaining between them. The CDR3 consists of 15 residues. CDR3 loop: CASSPRTEMNTEAFF. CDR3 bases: TGTGCCAGCAGTCCTCGGACAGAGATGAACACTGAAGCTTTCTTT.

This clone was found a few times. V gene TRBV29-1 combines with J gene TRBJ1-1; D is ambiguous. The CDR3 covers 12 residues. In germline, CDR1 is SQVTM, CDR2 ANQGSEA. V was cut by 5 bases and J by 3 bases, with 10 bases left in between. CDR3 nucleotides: TGCAGCGTTATGAGGCGGTACACTGAAGCTTTCTTT. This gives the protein CSVMRRYTEAFF.

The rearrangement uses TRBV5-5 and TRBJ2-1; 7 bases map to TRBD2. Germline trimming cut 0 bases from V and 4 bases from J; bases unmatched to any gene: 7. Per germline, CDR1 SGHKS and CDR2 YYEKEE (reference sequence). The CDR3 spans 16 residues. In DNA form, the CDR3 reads TGTGCCAGCAGCTTGGCCCCTAGCGGATTGTACAATGAGCAGTTCTTC. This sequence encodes CASSLAPSGLYNEQFF.

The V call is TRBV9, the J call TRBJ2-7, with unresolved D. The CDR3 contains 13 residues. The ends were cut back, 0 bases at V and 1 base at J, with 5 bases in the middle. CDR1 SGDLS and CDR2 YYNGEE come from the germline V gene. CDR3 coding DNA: TGTGCCAGCAGCGTAGGGCAATCCTACGAGCAGTACTTC. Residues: CASSVGQSYEQYF.

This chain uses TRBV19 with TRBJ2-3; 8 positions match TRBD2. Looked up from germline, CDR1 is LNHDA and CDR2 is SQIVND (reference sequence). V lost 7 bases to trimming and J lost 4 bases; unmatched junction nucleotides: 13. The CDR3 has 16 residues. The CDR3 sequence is CASKFTPGLGSDTQYF. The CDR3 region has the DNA TGTGCCAGTAAATTTACTCCGGGACTAGGTTCAGATACGCAGTATTTT.

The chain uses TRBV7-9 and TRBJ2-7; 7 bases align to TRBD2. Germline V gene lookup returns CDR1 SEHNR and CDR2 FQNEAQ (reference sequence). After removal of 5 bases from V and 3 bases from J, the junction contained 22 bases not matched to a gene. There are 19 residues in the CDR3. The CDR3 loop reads CASSPLGTKTDYRIYEQYF. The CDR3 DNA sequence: TGTGCCAGCAGCCCGCTTGGGACTAAGACGGACTACCGGATCTACGAGCAGTACTTC.

The CDR3 sequence: CAWSGSQEASSGYTF. The DNA for the CDR3 is TGTGCCTGGAGCGGATCACAAGAGGCATCATCTGGCTACACCTTC. The chain links TRBV30 to TRBJ1-2; D remains unclear. This CDR3 has 15 residues. Germline V gives CDR1 GTSNPN, CDR2 SVGIG (reference sequence). Trimming stripped 3 bases from V and 7 bases from J, with 21 bases between.

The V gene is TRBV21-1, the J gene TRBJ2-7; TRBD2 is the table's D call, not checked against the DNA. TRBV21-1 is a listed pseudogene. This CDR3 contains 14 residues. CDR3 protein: CASSNSGEPYEQYF. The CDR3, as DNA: TGTGCCAGCAGCAATAGCGGGGAACCCTACGAGCAGTACTTC.

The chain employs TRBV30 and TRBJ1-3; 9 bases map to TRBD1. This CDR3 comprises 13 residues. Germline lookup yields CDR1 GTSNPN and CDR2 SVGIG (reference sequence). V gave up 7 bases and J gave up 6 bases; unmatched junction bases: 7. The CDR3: CALRTGATNTIYF. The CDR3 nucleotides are TGTGCCTTAAGGACAGGGGCGACAAACACCATATATTTT.

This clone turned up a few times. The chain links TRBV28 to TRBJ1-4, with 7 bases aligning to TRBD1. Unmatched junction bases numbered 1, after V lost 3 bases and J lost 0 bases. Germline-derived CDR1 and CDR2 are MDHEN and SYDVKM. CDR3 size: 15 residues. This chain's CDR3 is CASSFQGATNEKLFF. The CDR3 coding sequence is TGTGCCAGCAGTTTTCAGGGGGCAACTAATGAAAAACTGTTTTTT.

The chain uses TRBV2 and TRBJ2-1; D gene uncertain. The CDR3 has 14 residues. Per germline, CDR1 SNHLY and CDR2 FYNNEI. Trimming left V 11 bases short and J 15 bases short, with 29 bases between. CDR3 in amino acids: CAGRAPLVPRRLFF. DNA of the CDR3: TGTGCCGGCCGTGCACCCCTAGTACCCCGGCGGCTGTTCTTC.

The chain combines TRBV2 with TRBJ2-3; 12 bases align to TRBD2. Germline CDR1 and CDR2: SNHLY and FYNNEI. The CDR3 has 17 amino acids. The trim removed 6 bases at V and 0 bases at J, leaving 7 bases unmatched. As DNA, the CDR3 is TGTGCCAGCAGAGACGGACTAGCGGGACGAAGCACAGATACGCAGTATTTT. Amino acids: CASRDGLAGRSTDTQYF.

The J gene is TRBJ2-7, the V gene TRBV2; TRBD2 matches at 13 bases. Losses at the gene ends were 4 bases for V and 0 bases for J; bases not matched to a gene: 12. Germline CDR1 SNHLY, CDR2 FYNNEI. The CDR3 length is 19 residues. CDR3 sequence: CASSGRGLAGHWSSYEQYF. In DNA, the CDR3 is TGTGCCAGCAGTGGTCGGGGACTAGCGGGACACTGGAGCTCCTACGAGCAGTACTTC.

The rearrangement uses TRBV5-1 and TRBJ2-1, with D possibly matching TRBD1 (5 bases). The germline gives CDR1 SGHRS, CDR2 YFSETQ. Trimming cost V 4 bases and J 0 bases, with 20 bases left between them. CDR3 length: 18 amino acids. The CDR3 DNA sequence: TGCGCCAGCAGCCCTCGCCCGACAGTTTTGAGCTCCTACAATGAGCAGTTCTTC. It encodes CASSPRPTVLSSYNEQFF.